Below, 29 T cell receptor beta chains from the same sample are listed, as sequenced in a study of blood T cell repertoires in COVID-19. Here immunoSEQ multiplex PCR was the method, and the copy in TCRdb shows in-frame clones only, minus some. The data contain some 390,000 clones, nearly 90% of them singletons. What was sequenced was PBMCs or T cells enriched from blood (not recorded which). The source is a woman aged 25 to 39 who had recovered from COVID-19.

The rearrangement joins TRBV19 to TRBJ1-1; TRBD1 aligns across 7 bases. V shed 7 bases, J shed 2 bases, and the junction held 10 bases outside the gene matches. In germline, CDR1 is LNHDA, CDR2 SQIVND (reference sequence). The CDR3 loop spans 15 amino acids. In nucleotides, the CDR3 is TGTGCCAGTATTAGCTGGCAGGGGGTAAACACTGAAGCTTTCTTT. Translated, it gives CASISWQGVNTEAFF.

V and J are TRBV24-1 and TRBJ2-5; 12 bases are a match to TRBD2. V lost 2 bases and J lost 5; bases outside the gene matches: 5. CDR1 is KGHDR and CDR2 is SFDVKD in the germline V gene. There are 16 residues in the CDR3. In nucleotides, the CDR3 is TGTGCCACCAGTGATTGGACTAGCGGGATTGGGGAGACCCAGTACTTC. Protein sequence: CATSDWTSGIGETQYF.

This clone was seen a single time. The chain carries TRBV19 and TRBJ1-5; 9 bases line up with TRBD1. Germline V gene sequence: CDR1 LNHDA, CDR2 SQIVND (reference sequence). V trimming: 4 bases; J trimming: 2 bases; junction bases outside the gene matches: 15. The CDR3 contains 19 residues. In DNA, the CDR3 is TGTGCCAGTAGTACTTTAAGACAGGGGGGGGCAGTGGGCAATCAGCCCCAGCATTTT. As protein: CASSTLRQGGAVGNQPQHF.

The chain uses TRBV12-3 or TRBV12-4 and TRBJ1-1; a weak D match, TRBD1 (5 bases). There are 13 residues in the CDR3. Trimming removed 5 bases from V and 3 bases from J, with 10 bases in between. The CDR3, as DNA: TGTGCCAGCAGTAACATCAGGGACACTGAAGCTTTCTTT. It specifies CASSNIRDTEAFF.

The V and J genes are TRBV29-1 and TRBJ2-5; TRBD1 aligns across 7 bases. This CDR3 comprises 13 residues. The germline V gene encodes CDR1 SQVTM and CDR2 ANQGSEA. With 3 bases clipped from V and 4 bases from J, the junction kept 5 bases outside the gene matches. CDR3 sequence: CSVETGNGETQYF. The CDR3 DNA reads as TGCAGCGTTGAGACAGGGAATGGAGAGACCCAGTACTTC.

V usage is TRBV19 and J usage is TRBJ2-2; TRBD2 matches 8 bases. Per germline, CDR1 LNHDA and CDR2 SQIVND (reference sequence). V trimming: 3 bases; J trimming: 5 bases; junction bases outside the gene matches: 14. The CDR3 totals 18 residues. CDR3 amino acids: CASSIGRVGSRWTGELFF. CDR3 nucleotide sequence: TGTGCCAGTAGTATCGGGAGGGTGGGGAGTCGATGGACCGGGGAGCTGTTTTTT.

The chain carries TRBV7-8 and TRBJ2-7; D is possibly TRBD2 (6 bases). The CDR3 extends over 13 amino acids. Trimming removed 5 bases from V and 1 base from J, with 9 bases in between. Germline V gives CDR1 SGHVS, CDR2 FQNEAQ. CDR3 DNA: TGTGCCAGCAGCCGGGACTTATCCTACGAGCAGTACTTC. Translated, it gives CASSRDLSYEQYF.

The chain employs TRBV7-2 and TRBJ1-5; TRBD1 is a possible D gene (5 bases). Germline-derived CDR1 and CDR2 are SGHTA and FQGNSA. Trimming left V 2 bases short and J 5 bases short, with 13 bases between. The CDR3 extends over 15 amino acids. This CDR3 is CASSLWVTGDQPQHF. CDR3 sequence (DNA): TGTGCCAGCAGCTTATGGGTGACGGGGGATCAGCCCCAGCATTTT.

The chain couples TRBV7-9 to TRBJ2-3, with TRBD2 identical over 8 bases. Trimming cost V 8 bases and J 5 bases; bases outside gene matches: 18. The CDR3 has 17 residues. Germline V gives CDR1 SEHNR, CDR2 FQNEAQ (reference sequence). The CDR3 here is CASGSKAGGKERDTQYF. The CDR3 DNA reads TGTGCCAGCGGATCCAAGGCGGGAGGAAAAGAGAGAGATACGCAGTATTTT.

A single count supports this clone. CDR3 DNA sequence: TGTGCCAGCAGTCCCACAGGGGGGGTCGGCAATGAGCAGTTCTTC. Its translation is CASSPTGGVGNEQFF. This chain links TRBV6-5 with TRBJ2-1; D is perhaps TRBD1 (8 bases). Germline CDR1 is MNHEY and CDR2 is SVGAGI. This CDR3 spans 15 amino acids. V was trimmed by 5 bases and J by 6 bases, leaving 17 bases between them.

J is TRBJ1-4 and V is TRBV5-3, with 7 bases lining up with TRBD1. TRBV5-3 is an ORF, and what it does is uncertain. The CDR3 runs to 18 residues. V shed 7 bases, J shed 0 bases, and the junction held 15 bases outside the gene matches. CDR3: CARPPGQVEEATNEKLFF. CDR3 sequence (DNA): TGTGCCAGACCTCCAGGACAGGTGGAGGAGGCAACTAATGAAAAACTGTTTTTT.

The chain employs TRBV4-1 and TRBJ1-4, with D hard to call. In germline, CDR1 is MGHRA, CDR2 YSYEKL. The ends were cut back, 4 bases at V and 4 bases at J, with 10 bases in the middle. The CDR3 length is 14 residues. The CDR3 sequence is CASSPPSDNEKLFF. CDR3 in DNA: TGCGCCAGCAGCCCACCCAGTGATAATGAAAAACTGTTTTTT.

V and J are TRBV2 and TRBJ2-7; no firm D call. CDR1 is SNHLY, CDR2 FYNNEI, per germline. V was pared by 6 bases and J by 5 bases, with 8 bases between. CDR3 length: 11 residues. CDR3 coding DNA: TGTGCCAGCAGATACAGTGACGAGCAGTACTTC. Residues: CASRYSDEQYF.

The V and J genes are TRBV30 and TRBJ1-3; 8 nucleotides line up with TRBD1. In germline, CDR1 is GTSNPN, CDR2 SVGIG (reference sequence). Trimming took 3 bases from V and 4 from J; bases not matched to a gene: 11. The CDR3 is 16 amino acids. As DNA, the CDR3 is TGTGCCTGGAGCACACCGACAGGGGAGTCCGGAAACACCATATATTTT. It is translated as CAWSTPTGESGNTIYF.

The chain couples TRBV27 to TRBJ1-2; D is perhaps TRBD1 (6 bases). V gave up 3 bases and J gave up 4 bases, with 12 bases separating them. The CDR3 runs 14 residues. Germline CDR1 and CDR2: MNHEY and SMNVEV (reference sequence). The CDR3 bases are TGTGCCAGCAGTTTTGTACAGGGAAGCTATGGCTACACCTTC. Translating gives CASSFVQGSYGYTF.

The gene calls are TRBV4-3 and TRBJ1-5, with 8 nucleotides matching TRBD1. Trimming took 3 bases from V and 5 from J; bases not matched to a gene: 6. The CDR3 contains 15 residues. The germline V gene has CDR1 LGHNA and CDR2 YSLEER. CDR3 sequence reads: CASSQMTGVHQPQHF. The CDR3 nucleotides read TGCGCCAGCAGCCAGATGACAGGGGTCCATCAGCCCCAGCATTTT.

This chain uses TRBV19 with TRBJ1-3; D is possibly TRBD1 (5 bases). Looked up from germline, CDR1 is LNHDA and CDR2 is SQIVND (reference sequence). This CDR3 is 13 amino acids long. V lost 6 bases, J lost 2 bases, and 8 bases lay in between. DNA for the CDR3: TGTGCCAGTAGAGTAGGGGCTGGAAACACCATATATTTT. Translating gives CASRVGAGNTIYF.

Only one count was recorded for this clone. The CDR3 region is CASRRDRGYEQYF. CDR3 bases: TGTGCCAGCAGAAGGGACAGGGGCTACGAGCAGTACTTC. This chain connects TRBV6-5 to TRBJ2-7; 10 nucleotides line up with TRBD1. Germline lookup yields CDR1 MNHEY and CDR2 SVGAGI. Germline trimming cut 6 bases from V and 3 bases from J; bases unmatched to any gene: 2. The CDR3 consists of 13 residues.

This clone was detected a few times. The CDR3 sequence is CASSILTGDNQPQHF. The CDR3 bases are TGTGCCAGTAGTATACTGACAGGGGACAATCAGCCCCAGCATTTT. This chain uses TRBV19 with TRBJ1-5; 8 bases match TRBD1. Trimming took 2 bases from V and 3 from J; bases not matched to a gene: 3. The CDR3 consists of 15 residues. Germline V gene sequence: CDR1 LNHDA, CDR2 SQIVND (reference sequence).

Turning to this clone: This sample also contains other DNA sequences that code for the same CDR3. CDR3 nucleotides: TGTGCCAGCAGTTTGAGGACAGGGGGCAATGAAAAACTGTTTTTT. This translates into CASSLRTGGNEKLFF. The chain couples TRBV27 to TRBJ1-4; 11 bases line up with TRBD1. This CDR3 spans 15 amino acids. The trim removed 3 bases at V and 5 bases at J, leaving 2 bases unmatched. In germline, CDR1 is MNHEY, CDR2 SMNVEV (reference sequence).

This chain links TRBV7-9 with TRBJ2-6; D uncertain. Trimming took 5 bases from V and 2 from J, leaving 7 bases between them. CDR3 size: 14 residues. The V gene's germline CDR1 is SEHNR and CDR2 FQNEAQ (reference sequence). The CDR3 sequence is CASSPIPGANVLTF. The CDR3 nucleotides read TGTGCCAGCAGCCCTATTCCTGGGGCCAACGTCCTGACTTTC.

V and J are TRBV13 and TRBJ2-2; D is unclear. CDR1 is PRHDT and CDR2 is FYEKMQ in the germline V gene (reference sequence). V lost 5 bases and J lost 9, with 7 bases in between. The CDR3 has 11 residues. CDR3 sequence: CASSPGRELFF. CDR3 coding DNA: TGTGCCAGCAGCCCAGGTCGGGAGCTGTTTTTT.

This chain links TRBV18 with TRBJ1-1, with TRBD1 as a possible D gene (6 bases). V lost 2 bases, J lost 7 bases, and 8 bases lay in between. The germline gives CDR1 KGHSH, CDR2 LQKENI. CDR3 length equals 12 residues. Here the CDR3 reads CASSPETGEAFF. The CDR3 nucleotides read TGTGCCAGCTCACCAGAGACAGGTGAAGCTTTCTTT.

The rearrangement joins TRBV7-2 to TRBJ2-7; D gene ambiguous. This CDR3 comprises 12 residues. The V end was cut by 4 bases, the J end by 1 base, with 5 bases between. Germline CDR1 reads SGHTA; CDR2 reads FQGNSA. This chain's CDR3 is CASSSYSYEQYF. CDR3 nucleotides: TGTGCCAGCAGCTCTTATTCCTACGAGCAGTACTTC.

Worth noting for this clone: The limits of the CDR3 on the DNA are not certain, so only TCRdb's listed CDR3 is given. The J gene is TRBJ2-2, the V gene TRBV21-1; TRBD2 is taken as the D call from the table, unchecked against the DNA. TRBV21-1 is described as a pseudogene. Including both end residues, the CDR3 is 17 amino acids long. The CDR3: CASSRFASGTFPGELFF.

The chain carries TRBV9 and TRBJ1-5; no reliable D call. V was cut by 4 bases and J by 6 bases, with 11 bases left in between. The CDR3 runs 13 residues. Per the germline V gene, CDR1 is SGDLS and CDR2 is YYNGEE. The CDR3 region is CASSSHGSQPQHF. The CDR3 DNA reads TGTGCCAGCAGCTCCCATGGGAGTCAGCCCCAGCATTTT.

The chain carries TRBV5-6 and TRBJ2-1; D is unclear. CDR3 size: 14 residues. CDR1 and CDR2 (germline): SGHDT, YYEEEE. V was cut by 2 bases and J by 7 bases, with 13 bases left in between. The CDR3 sequence: CASSFLVYGNEQFF. CDR3 in DNA: TGTGCCAGCAGCTTCCTCGTCTACGGTAATGAGCAGTTCTTC.

The chain couples TRBV12-3 or TRBV12-4 to TRBJ2-7; weak D call: TRBD1 (5 bases). Trimming cost V 4 bases and J 8 bases, with 15 bases left between them. The CDR3 is 13 residues long. CDR3 protein: CASSSLLGPQQYF. The CDR3 DNA reads TGTGCCAGCAGTTCACTGCTGGGGCCTCAGCAGTACTTC.

This clone was counted a single time. The J gene is TRBJ2-7, the V gene TRBV5-6, with 12 bases that match TRBD2. The length of the CDR3 is 19 residues. CDR1 is SGHDT, CDR2 YYEEEE, per germline. V was clipped by 1 base and J by 3 bases; unmatched bases: 14. This chain's CDR3 is CASSLYAVTSGRLGYEQYF. The CDR3 nucleotides read TGTGCCAGCAGCTTGTATGCGGTGACTAGCGGGAGATTGGGCTACGAGCAGTACTTC.